Detailed here is one TCR beta chain. Its antigen is undetermined. The CDR3 has 15 amino acids. In germline, CDR1 is LNHDA, CDR2 SQIVND (reference sequence). Trimming stripped 3 bases from V and 4 bases from J, with 15 bases between. Amplification used 60 Vbeta primers and 13 Jbeta primers. Assay: immunoSEQ multiplex PCR; the TCRdb copy retains only in-frame clones and omits some. Of approximately 100,000 clones in the sample, approximately 80% were seen once. These data come from a study of cytomegalovirus exposure and HLA in healthy donors. About the study: Genetic ancestry analysis placed around 76% of the roughly 400 donors that were genotyped in the Caucasian-associated cluster. The study's findings and limits: The authors reported that TCR beta sequences could predict HLA-A and HLA-B alleles. These predictions were accurate for most subjects in the first cohort.

The sequenced sample was PBMCs. The chain employs TRBV19 and TRBJ1-2, with D possibly matching TRBD1 (6 bases). This TCR derives from a female donor in good health and CMV-seronegative. The CDR3 bases are TGTGCCAGTAGTATGCAGTGGTCAGGGGTCTATGGCTACACCTTC. Its translation is CASSMQWSGVYGYTF.